A selection of T cell receptor beta chains follows, all from one sample in a study of blood T cell repertoires in COVID-19. Sequencing used immunoSEQ multiplex PCR; TCRdb keeps in-frame clones, though not all of them. The sample shows around 200,000 clones, 65% to 85% of them seen only once. Source material: peripheral blood. These receptors all stem from a human donor with acute or convalescent COVID-19. The donor label of this sample is uncertain. Each CDR3 is given with its conserved first and last residue. D genes are given only for firm matches. Size tells how often a clone was seen (once, few, many) or the class of an expanded clone, and some rows leave it out.

J	size	V	length	D	DNA	CDR3
TRBJ1-5	-	TRBV28	14	-	TGTGCCAGCAGTGGGGGGGTCGCGAATCAGCCCCAGCATTTT	CASSGGVANQPQHF
TRBJ2-5	-	TRBV7-2	13	-	TGTGCCAGCACCAGGGACTTGCAAGAGACCCAGTACTTC	CASTRDLQETQYF
TRBJ2-3	-	TRBV6-5	15	TRBD1	TGTGCCAGCAGCCGCGGATGGACAGGGGAGGATACGCAGTATTTT	CASSRGWTGEDTQYF
TRBJ2-3	-	TRBV30	14	TRBD1	TGTGCCTGGAGTCTCGGGACAGGGACAGATACGCAGTATTTT	CAWSLGTGTDTQYF
TRBJ2-7	-	TRBV7-8	12	-	TGCGCCAGCAGCACTTCAGGGGAAGAGCAGTACTTC	CASSTSGEEQYF
TRBJ2-3	few	TRBV5-4	15	-	TGTGCCAGCAGCTTAATGGGAGGCCTCACAGATACGCAGTATTTT	CASSLMGGLTDTQYF
TRBJ2-3	-	TRBV5-1	14	-	TGCGCCAGCAGCTTGGCGGTTAGCACAGATACGCAGTATTTT	CASSLAVSTDTQYF
TRBJ1-1	once	TRBV2	15	TRBD1	TGTGCCAGCAGTCGCACAGGGGAACGGAACACTGAAGCTTTCTTT	CASSRTGERNTEAFF
TRBJ2-1	-	TRBV11-3	18	TRBD2	TGTGCCAGCAGCTTAGGTTGGGTAGCGGGGGGCTCCTACAATGAGCAGTTCTTC	CASSLGWVAGGSYNEQFF
TRBJ2-1	once	TRBV7-9	14	-	TGTGCCAGCAGCACCGGGACTCCTTACAATGAGCAGTTCTTC	CASSTGTPYNEQFF
TRBJ2-7	few	TRBV4-1	13	-	TGCGCCAGCAGCCAAGTTGCAGTTGGCGAGCAGTACTTC	CASSQVAVGEQYF
TRBJ1-5	-	TRBV19	16	TRBD1	TGTGCCAGTAGTGACCTTACAGGGGTACTAAATCAGCCCCAGCATTTT	CASSDLTGVLNQPQHF
TRBJ1-5	-	TRBV11-2	15	-	TGTGCCAGCAGCTCCCTTCGGGGGACGGGTCAGCCCCAGCATTTT	CASSSLRGTGQPQHF
TRBJ2-3	-	TRBV9	17	TRBD2	TGTGCCAGCAGCGAGGGTGGAAGGACTAGCGGTACAGATACGCAGTATTTT	CASSEGGRTSGTDTQYF
TRBJ2-1	-	TRBV7-2	16	TRBD2	TGTGCCAGCAGCCCGCGACTAGCTCTTCATTACAATGAGCAGTTCTTC	CASSPRLALHYNEQFF
TRBJ2-3	-	TRBV19	18	TRBD2	TGTGCCAGTAGTATAGATCTAAGCGGGGGGGCTAGCACAGATACGCAGTATTTT	CASSIDLSGGASTDTQYF
TRBJ2-5	-	TRBV5-1	16	TRBD2	TGCGCCAGCAGAATTGGACTAGCGGGAGGGGGCGAGACCCAGTACTTC	CASRIGLAGGGETQYF
TRBJ1-2	-	TRBV30	16	TRBD1	TGTGCCTGGAGTGTACGGGGACAGGTCAAGCATTATGGCTACACCTTC	CAWSVRGQVKHYGYTF
TRBJ1-1	once	TRBV6-4	14	-	TGTGCCAGCACCCCCACGGGAGACCACACTGAAGCTTTCTTT	CASTPTGDHTEAFF
TRBJ1-4	-	TRBV28	15	TRBD1	TGTGCCAGCACCCCCCCGGACAGGGGGCCTGAAAAACTGTTTTTT	CASTPPDRGPEKLFF
TRBJ1-3	-	TRBV18	15	-	TGTGCCAGCTCAAGTGGGGCGAGCTCTGGAAACACCATATATTTT	CASSSGASSGNTIYF
TRBJ2-5	-	TRBV5-6	17	TRBD2	TGTGCCAGCAGCTCTTCGTTAGCGGGAGGGTGGATAGAGACCCAGTACTTC	CASSSSLAGGWIETQYF
TRBJ2-7	-	TRBV27	15	TRBD1	TGTGCCAGCAGGCTACAGGGGGTAGGATCCTACGAGCAGTACTTC	CASRLQGVGSYEQYF
TRBJ2-7	-	TRBV28	16	-	TGTGCCAGCAGTTCCCCCCGGGGGAGCCGCCCCTACGAGCAGTACTTC	CASSSPRGSRPYEQYF
TRBJ1-2	-	TRBV30	14	-	TGTGCCTGGTCCCCCCCCGACAGAAACTATGGCTACACCTTC	CAWSPPDRNYGYTF
TRBJ2-3	once	TRBV27	17	TRBD2	TGTGCCAGCAGTTTAGCGGGAGGCCGGAGGGGCACAGATACGCAGTATTTT	CASSLAGGRRGTDTQYF
TRBJ2-7	-	TRBV28	14	-	TGTGCCAGCAGTTTTGTGGGGGGAACGGGCGAGCAGTACTTC	CASSFVGGTGEQYF